This T cell receptor beta chain was profiled in a study of T cell responses to AZD1222 COVID-19 vaccine. The method was immunoSEQ multiplex PCR; TCRdb's version includes in-frame clones alone and lacks a portion of them. The sample includes approximately 130,000 clones, roughly 88% of them seen just once. With 1 base clipped from V and 7 bases from J, the junction kept 9 bases outside the gene matches. This CDR3 has 17 amino acids. The germline gives CDR1 LGHDT, CDR2 YNNKEL (reference sequence). The source was peripheral blood, collected 28 days after the second AZD1222 dose. The chain links TRBV3-1 (or the pseudogene TRBV3-2) to TRBJ1-6, with 8 bases lining up with TRBD1. The TCR comes from an adult who received the AZD1222 COVID-19 vaccine. The CDR3 loop is CASSQGVAGGWNSPLHF. For the CDR3, the DNA is TGTGCCAGCAGCCAAGGCGTCGCAGGGGGCTGGAATTCACCCCTCCACTTT.